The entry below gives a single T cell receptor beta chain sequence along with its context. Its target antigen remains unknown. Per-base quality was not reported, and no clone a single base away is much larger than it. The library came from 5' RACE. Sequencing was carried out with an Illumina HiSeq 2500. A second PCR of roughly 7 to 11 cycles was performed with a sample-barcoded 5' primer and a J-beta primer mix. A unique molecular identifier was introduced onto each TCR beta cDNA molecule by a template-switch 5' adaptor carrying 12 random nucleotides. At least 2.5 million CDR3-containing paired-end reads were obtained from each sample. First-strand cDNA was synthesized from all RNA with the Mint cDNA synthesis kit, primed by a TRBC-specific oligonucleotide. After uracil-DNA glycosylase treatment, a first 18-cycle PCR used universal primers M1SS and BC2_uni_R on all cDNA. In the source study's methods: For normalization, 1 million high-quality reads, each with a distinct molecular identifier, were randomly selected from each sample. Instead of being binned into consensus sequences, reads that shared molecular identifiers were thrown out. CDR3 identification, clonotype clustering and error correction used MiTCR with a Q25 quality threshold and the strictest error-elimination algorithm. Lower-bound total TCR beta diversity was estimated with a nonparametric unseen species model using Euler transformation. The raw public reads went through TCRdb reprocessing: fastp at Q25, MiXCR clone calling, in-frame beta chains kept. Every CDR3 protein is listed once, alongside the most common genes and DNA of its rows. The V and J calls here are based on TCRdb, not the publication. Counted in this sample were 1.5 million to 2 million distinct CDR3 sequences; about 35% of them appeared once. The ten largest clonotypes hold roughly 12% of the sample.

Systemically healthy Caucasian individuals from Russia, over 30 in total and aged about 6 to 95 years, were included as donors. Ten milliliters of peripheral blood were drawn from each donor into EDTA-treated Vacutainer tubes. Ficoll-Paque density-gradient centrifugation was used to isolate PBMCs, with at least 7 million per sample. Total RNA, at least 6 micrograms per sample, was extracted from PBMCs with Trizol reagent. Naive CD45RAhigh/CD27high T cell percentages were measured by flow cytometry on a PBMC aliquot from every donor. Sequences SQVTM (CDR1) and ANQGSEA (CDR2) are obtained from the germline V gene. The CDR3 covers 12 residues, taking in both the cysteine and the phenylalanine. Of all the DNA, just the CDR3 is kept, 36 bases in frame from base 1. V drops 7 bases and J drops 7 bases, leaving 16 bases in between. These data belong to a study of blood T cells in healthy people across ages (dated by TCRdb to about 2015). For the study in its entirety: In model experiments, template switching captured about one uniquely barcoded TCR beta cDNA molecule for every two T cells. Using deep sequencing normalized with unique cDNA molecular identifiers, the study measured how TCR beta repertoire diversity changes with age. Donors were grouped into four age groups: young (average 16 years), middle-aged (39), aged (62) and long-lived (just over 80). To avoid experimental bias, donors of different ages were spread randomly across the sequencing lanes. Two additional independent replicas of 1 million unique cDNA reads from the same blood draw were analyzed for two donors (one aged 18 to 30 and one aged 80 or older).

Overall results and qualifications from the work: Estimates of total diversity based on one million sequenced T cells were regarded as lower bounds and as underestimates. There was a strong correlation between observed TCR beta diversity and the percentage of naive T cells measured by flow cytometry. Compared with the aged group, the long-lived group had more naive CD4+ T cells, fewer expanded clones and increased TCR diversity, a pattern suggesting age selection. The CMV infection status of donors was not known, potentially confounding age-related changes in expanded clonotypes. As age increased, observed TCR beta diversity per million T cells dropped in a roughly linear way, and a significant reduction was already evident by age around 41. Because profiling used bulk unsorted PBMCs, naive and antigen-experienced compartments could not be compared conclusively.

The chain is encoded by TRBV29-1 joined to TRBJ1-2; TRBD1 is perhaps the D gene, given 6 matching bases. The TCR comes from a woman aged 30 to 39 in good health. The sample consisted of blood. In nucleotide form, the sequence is TGCAGCGCCCTAACAGGGCTTAGTGGCTACACCTTC. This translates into CSALTGLSGYTF.